This T cell receptor beta chain originates from a study of glioma-infiltrating T cells. In its sample, this clonotype is medium-sized (0.01 to 0.1%). Its antigen is as yet unknown. Using RNA template, CDR3s of TCR alpha and beta were amplified with iRepertoire arm-PCR. Input was roughly 95-400 ng of tissue mRNA or PBMC total RNA. MiXCR was run by TCRdb on the multiplex PCR reads, yielding one entry per CDR3 protein. The repertoire holds over 650 distinct CDR3 sequences, around 17% seen once, with 30% in the top ten. Germline CDR1 reads SQVTM; CDR2 reads ANQGSEA. The CDR3 consists of 16 residues. Trimming left V 1 base short and J 5 bases short, with 18 bases between. Study observations and caveats: Only very few CDR3 sequences appeared in both tissue and blood. Non-neoplastic patients had below-expected tissue-blood divergence, while all gliomas exceeded expectation.

This chain connects TRBV29-1 to TRBJ2-1, with D perhaps TRBD2 (5 bases). Specimen: glioma tissue, nonneoplastic brain tissue, or PBMCs (not recorded which). The receptor was derived from a human donor with low-grade glioma or glioblastoma, undergoing nonglioma brain surgery, or in good health (not recorded which). For the CDR3, the DNA is TGCAGCGTTGAAGGAGGGAAATGGGCACTAAACAATGAGCAGTTCTTC. This encodes CSVEGGKWALNNEQFF.